This TCR beta chain was observed in a study of T cell responses to AZD1222 COVID-19 vaccine. This clone was seen just once. Its antigen is currently unknown. Method: immunoSEQ multiplex PCR; TCRdb's copy keeps in-frame clones and lacks some. The sample has 85,000 to 100,000 clones, roughly 89% seen once. Broader study findings: Targeting of unmutated variant regions was reportedly seen in nearly half of spike-specific TCRs. Baseline serology detected seropositivity in only six AZD1222 recipients.

Sequenced material: peripheral blood, taken on day 0 of AZD1222 vaccination. This receptor was taken from an adult in good health.

The CDR3 region is CASSLVAGKVSYEQYF. The CDR3 bases are TGTGCCAGCAGCTTAGTGGCGGGGAAGGTCTCCTACGAGCAGTACTTC. The chain employs TRBV11-2 and TRBJ2-7; possibly TRBD2 for D (6 bases). Germline V gene sequence: CDR1 SGHAT, CDR2 FQNNGV. CDR3 length equals 16 residues. The germline V and J ends were trimmed by 1 base and 0 bases, with 13 bases remaining between them.